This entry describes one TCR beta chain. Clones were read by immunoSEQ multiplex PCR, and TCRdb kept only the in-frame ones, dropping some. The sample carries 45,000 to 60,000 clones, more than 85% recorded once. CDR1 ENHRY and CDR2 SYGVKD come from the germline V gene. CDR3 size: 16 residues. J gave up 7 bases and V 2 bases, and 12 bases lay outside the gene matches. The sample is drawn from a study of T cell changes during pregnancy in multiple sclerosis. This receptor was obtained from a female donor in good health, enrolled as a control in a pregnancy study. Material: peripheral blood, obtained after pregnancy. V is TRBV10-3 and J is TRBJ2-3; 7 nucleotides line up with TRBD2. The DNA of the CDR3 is TGTGCCATCAGTGAGAGGGCTAGCGGAGAGGGAAATACGCAGTATTTT. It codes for CAISERASGEGNTQYF.